Listed below are T cell receptor beta chains from one sample, sequenced in a study of blood T cells in healthy people across ages. One entry per CDR3 protein results from TCRdb running MiXCR on the 5' RACE reads. Seen here are approximately 900,000 distinct CDR3 sequences, roughly 28% observed once, and the top ten hold about 9.4%. This sample also belongs to another study, concerning T cells of mothers and their children.

The sample comprised blood. The source is a woman in her forties in good health. The conserved cysteine and the conserved F or W are not part of the CDR3 here.

CDR3aa: ASSLEDSGYT; v_gene: TRBV7-9
CDR3aa: SVGPGLAGVTPYEQY; v_gene: TRBV29-1
CDR3aa: ASSLGWTGRDGYT; v_gene: TRBV5-1
CDR3aa: ASSPKSGGTYNEQF; v_gene: TRBV7-2
CDR3aa: ASSYSKSGGVDTQY; v_gene: TRBV6-2/TRBV6-3
CDR3aa: ASRGQGGYGYT; v_gene: TRBV6-4
CDR3aa: ASSPTVPGRLSGANVLT; v_gene: TRBV27
CDR3aa: ASSSYYRIQNYGYT; v_gene: TRBV12-3/TRBV12-4
CDR3aa: SGVGLEGGLNTEAF; v_gene: TRBV29-1
CDR3aa: ASRTTLDQPQH; v_gene: TRBV2
CDR3aa: ASSGDRGRLYEQY; v_gene: TRBV5-6
CDR3aa: SAPDRDGTQETQY; v_gene: TRBV20-1
CDR3aa: ASGYSPQTSMTQY; v_gene: TRBV6-2/TRBV6-3
CDR3aa: ATSSGGYSDTQY; v_gene: TRBV15
CDR3aa: ASSFTSGGITDTQY; v_gene: TRBV12-3/TRBV12-4